This T cell receptor (beta chain) derives from a study of cytomegalovirus exposure and HLA in healthy donors. Turning to the study itself: The roughly 700 first-cohort repertoires shared a platform with the 130 or so validation repertoires, as reported in a later analysis. Points from the study as a whole: Most TCR sequences were seen very rarely across donors, but some public TCRs occurred in many. A later analysis found first-cohort TCR clusters tended to co-occur in the 90 to 150 validation repertoires. Overall, about 160 TCR beta chains were annotated as cytomegalovirus-associated.

Assay used: immunoSEQ multiplex PCR; TCRdb lists only in-frame clones, some missing. The repertoire holds 240,000 or so clones, around 88% seen once, with less than 1.5% in the top ten. A remark on this clone: Antigen unknown.

The CDR3 is 14 residues long. Trimming stripped 11 bases from V and 1 base from J, with 17 bases between. CDR1 is SEHNR and CDR2 is FQNEAQ in the germline V gene (reference sequence). This clonotype was obtained from a woman younger than 45 in good health and CMV-seropositive. The sample was PBMCs. The chain uses TRBV7-9 and TRBJ1-1, with D possibly matching TRBD1 (5 bases). This chain's CDR3 is CALGGGPWNTEAFF. For the CDR3, the DNA is TGTGCCCTAGGCGGGGGTCCATGGAACACTGAAGCTTTCTTT.